These 3 T cell receptor beta chains were sequenced from one sample in a study of identifying expanded T cells in peripheral blood. The method was immunoSEQ multiplex PCR; TCRdb's version includes in-frame clones alone and lacks a portion of them. The sample yields approximately 90,000 clones, about nine tenths seen once. Material for sequencing was blood. The receptors derive from a person aged 18 to 75 in good health.

V gene TRBV6-6 combines with J gene TRBJ1-2; 8 bases match TRBD1. Germline V CDR1 and CDR2: MNHNY, SVGAGI (reference sequence). The CDR3 has 15 residues. V lost 0 bases and J lost 0; bases outside the gene matches: 0. The DNA for the CDR3 is TGTGCCAGCAGTTACTCGACAGGGGCTAACTATGGCTACACCTTC. This translates into CASSYSTGANYGYTF.

This chain connects TRBV28 to TRBJ1-2; D not certain. CDR1 and CDR2 (germline): MDHEN, SYDVKM. Between the trimmed V and J ends, which lost 7 bases and 4 bases, there was a span of 13 bases. CDR3 length equals 13 residues. The CDR3 DNA reads TGTGCCAGCAAGGTCCCGTCTGGCTATGGCTACACCTTC. Residues: CASKVPSGYGYTF.

The chain recombines TRBV10-2 with TRBJ2-5; 9 bases are a match to TRBD1. V lost 4 bases, J lost 5 bases, and 5 bases stayed unmatched. CDR1 and CDR2 from the germline V gene are WSHSY and SAAADI. The CDR3 has 14 residues. This chain's CDR3 is CASSARDREETQYF. In nucleotides, the CDR3 is TGCGCCAGCAGTGCCCGGGACAGGGAGGAGACCCAGTACTTC.